This T cell receptor beta chain was retrieved from a study of T cell responses to AZD1222 COVID-19 vaccine. CDR3 length equals 17 residues. V lost 3 bases to trimming and J lost 1 base; unmatched junction nucleotides: 5. In germline, CDR1 is LNHDA, CDR2 SQIVND (reference sequence). Measured with immunoSEQ multiplex PCR; TCRdb has only the in-frame clones, and not every one. The sample consists of roughly 120,000 clones, 70% to 90% of them appearing once. This sequence was found in an adult in good health. The genes are TRBV19 and TRBJ2-6; 8 bases are shared with TRBD1. The material was peripheral blood, obtained on day 0 of AZD1222 vaccination. The CDR3 region is CASSIQGASSGANVLTF. As DNA, the CDR3 is TGTGCCAGTAGTATTCAGGGGGCGAGTTCTGGGGCCAACGTCCTGACTTTC.